The clone carrying this T cell receptor beta chain appeared many times. This sample stems from a study of blood T cells in healthy people across ages. This CDR3 is 20 amino acids long. Germline lookup yields CDR1 SEHNR and CDR2 FQNEAQ (reference sequence). Trimming took 2 bases from V and 2 from J; bases not matched to a gene: 20. Each donor supplied roughly 9.1 milliliters of peripheral blood. Through a sample-barcoded 5' primer and a J-beta primer mix, a second PCR was run for about 6 to 11 cycles. Using its own MiXCR run on the 5' RACE reads, TCRdb lists one record per CDR3 protein. The sample has 850,000 or so distinct CDR3 sequences, about 30% seen once.

The specimen sequenced was blood. The chain employs TRBV7-9 and TRBJ1-2, with TRBD1 matching 7 bases. This clonotype originated in a woman at least 80 years old in good health. CDR3 residues: CASSLYGTGTAEGSNYGYTF. The CDR3, as DNA: TGTGCCAGCAGCTTATATGGTACGGGGACAGCTGAAGGTTCAAACTATGGCTACACCTTC.